This T cell receptor (beta chain) was sequenced for a study of T cell responses to AZD1222 COVID-19 vaccine. Study-level findings and limits: Spike-specific TCR breadth and depth grew following two AZD1222 doses.

Method: immunoSEQ multiplex PCR; TCRdb's copy keeps in-frame clones and lacks some. The data show about 120,000 clones, approximately 83% seen once. Concerning this clone: Its antigen remains unidentified.

CDR1 is MNHEY and CDR2 is SVGAGI in the germline V gene. The V and J ends lost 8 bases and 3 bases respectively, with 14 bases between them. CDR3 length: 13 amino acids. This chain joins TRBV6-5 and TRBJ2-7; tentative D call: TRBD1 (6 bases). Sequencing was performed on peripheral blood, taken on day 0 of AZD1222 vaccination. This TCR was recovered from an adult in good health. The CDR3 DNA reads as TGTGCCAGCTCCCCAGGGGCAAGCTACGAGCAGTACTTC. The encoded protein is CASSPGASYEQYF.